The 14 T cell receptor beta chains presented below share a single source sample, sequenced in a study of cytomegalovirus exposure and HLA in healthy donors. PCR primers comprised 60 Vbeta and 13 Jbeta primers. Here immunoSEQ multiplex PCR was the method, and the copy in TCRdb shows in-frame clones only, minus some. The sample records about 170,000 clones, 70% to 90% being singletons. The sample taken for sequencing was PBMCs. The receptors originated from a young man in good health and CMV-seropositive.

This chain links TRBV5-1 with TRBJ2-3; 7 bases fit TRBD1. V lost 2 bases, J lost 3 bases, and 6 bases stayed unmatched. The CDR3 extends over 15 amino acids. The germline V gene encodes CDR1 SGHRS and CDR2 YFSETQ. The CDR3 spells CASSFEGALTDTQYF. In DNA form, the CDR3 reads TGCGCCAGCAGCTTCGAGGGGGCCCTAACAGATACGCAGTATTTT.

V is TRBV29-1 and J is TRBJ1-2; D perhaps matches TRBD1 (6 bases). Trimming removed 3 bases from V and 4 bases from J, with 12 bases in between. The length of the CDR3 is 13 residues. Germline V gene data show CDR1 as SQVTM and CDR2 as ANQGSEA. The CDR3 loop reads CSVDDGGPYGYTF. Here the CDR3 DNA reads TGCAGCGTTGACGATGGGGGCCCCTATGGCTACACCTTC.

This clone is large in the sample. V is TRBV6-5 and J is TRBJ1-2; 7 bases align to TRBD1. Germline-derived CDR1 and CDR2 are MNHEY and SVGAGI. This CDR3 comprises 16 residues. With V trimmed by 0 bases and J by 0 bases, 4 bases remained unmatched. CDR3 sequence (DNA): TGTGCCAGCAGTTACTCGAGTACAGGGGCTAACTATGGCTACACCTTC. Residues: CASSYSSTGANYGYTF.

The chain is built from TRBV11-2 and TRBJ2-5; 9 positions match TRBD1. With V trimmed by 5 bases and J by 2 bases, 3 bases remained unmatched. The CDR3 totals 14 residues. The germline V gene has CDR1 SGHAT and CDR2 FQNNGV. The CDR3 region is CASSGTGWQETQYF. As DNA, the CDR3 is TGTGCCAGCAGCGGGACAGGGTGGCAAGAGACCCAGTACTTC.

The rearrangement joins TRBV11-2 to TRBJ2-5; D perhaps matches TRBD2 (6 bases). The CDR3 is 15 amino acids. Germline values: CDR1 SGHAT, CDR2 FQNNGV. The V and J ends lost 5 bases and 4 bases respectively, with 17 bases between them. The CDR3 DNA reads TGTGCCAGCAGCCTTGGGACTCCCTTAGGAGAGACCCAGTACTTC. It translates to CASSLGTPLGETQYF.

V is TRBV2 and J is TRBJ1-1; possibly TRBD1 for D (5 bases). Germline CDR1 reads SNHLY; CDR2 reads FYNNEI. This CDR3 has 13 residues. V was clipped by 10 bases and J by 5 bases, with 17 bases between them. The CDR3 nucleotides are TGTGCCACTAACCCCAGGAGGGGAACTGAAGCTTTCTTT. This sequence encodes CATNPRRGTEAFF.

The chain is built from TRBV2 and TRBJ1-3; TRBD1 agrees at 9 bases. V trimming: 3 bases; J trimming: 2 bases; junction bases outside the gene matches: 5. The CDR3 sequence is 16 residues long. The germline CDR1 and CDR2 sequences are SNHLY and FYNNEI. The CDR3 is CASSDSRTGAGNTIYF. DNA of the CDR3: TGTGCCAGCAGTGATTCTCGGACAGGGGCTGGAAACACCATATATTTT. Looking up the rest from reference TRBV2 and TRBJ1-3 gives the full variable domain: EPEVTQTPSHQVTQMGQEVILRCVPISNHLYFYWYRQILGQKVEFLVSFYNNEISEKSEIFDDQFSVERPDGSNFTLKIRSTKLEDSAMYFCASSDSRTGAGNTIYFGEGSWLTVV.

The CDR3 spells CASSPWSSGSYEQYF. The CDR3 DNA reads as TGTGCCAGTAGTCCGTGGAGTAGCGGGAGCTACGAGCAGTACTTC. The chain recombines TRBV19 with TRBJ2-7; 9 nucleotides align to TRBD2. Germline V lookup: CDR1 LNHDA, CDR2 SQIVND (reference sequence). This CDR3 has 15 amino acids. With V trimmed by 5 bases and J by 3 bases, 8 bases remained unmatched.

The J gene is TRBJ2-7, the V gene TRBV5-4; 8 nucleotides align to TRBD1. In germline, CDR1 is SGHNT, CDR2 YYREEE (reference sequence). CDR3 length equals 13 residues. J was trimmed by 3 bases and V by 5 bases; bases with no gene match: 4. The CDR3 DNA follows: TGTGCCAGCAGTTACGGACAGGGCTACGAGCAGTACGTC. Translation gives CASSYGQGYEQYV.

This clone was detected once. The CDR3 DNA is TGTGCCAGCACCCCGGGACAGGCCTACAATGAGCAGTTCTTC. It yields the protein CASTPGQAYNEQFF. The V call is TRBV28, the J call TRBJ2-1, with TRBD1 matching 8 bases. Germline CDR1 is MDHEN and CDR2 is SYDVKM. Trimming removed 7 bases from V and 2 bases from J; junction bases left unmatched: 4. This CDR3 is 14 amino acids long. Based on the CDR3 plus reference TRBV28 and TRBJ2-1, the full variable domain is DVKVTQSSRYLVKRTGEKVFLECVQDMDHENMFWYRQDPGLGLRLIYFSYDVKMKEKGDIPEGYSVSREKKERFSLILESASTNQTSMYLCASTPGQAYNEQFFGPGTRLTVL.

The V and J genes are TRBV7-9 and TRBJ1-4; D perhaps matches TRBD1 (6 bases). The CDR3 sequence is 15 residues long. Trimming left V 2 bases short and J 8 bases short, with 15 bases between. Germline CDR1 and CDR2: SEHNR and FQNEAQ (reference sequence). As DNA, the CDR3 is TGTGCCAGCAGCTTATTTCAGGGGCAGCAAGAAAAACTGTTTTTT. Translation: CASSLFQGQQEKLFF.

This chain connects TRBV11-3 to TRBJ2-1, with TRBD2 identical over 7 bases. The CDR3 runs to 12 residues. In germline, CDR1 is SGHNT, CDR2 YENEEA. V was pared by 6 bases and J by 10 bases, with 6 bases of the junction left unmatched. CDR3 loop: CASRSTSAEQFF. The CDR3 DNA reads TGTGCCAGCAGATCTACTAGCGCCGAGCAGTTCTTC.

This clone was counted a few times. The V and J genes are TRBV7-9 and TRBJ2-1; the match to TRBD1 covers 7 bases. The CDR3 loop spans 13 amino acids. In germline, CDR1 is SEHNR, CDR2 FQNEAQ (reference sequence). Trimming took 5 bases from V and 8 from J; bases not matched to a gene: 6. CDR3 nucleotide sequence: TGTGCCAGCAGCCCCCCGACAGGGCATGAGCAGTTCTTC. Residues: CASSPPTGHEQFF.

This clone is a singleton in its sample. This chain connects TRBV11-3 to TRBJ2-7; 7 bases agree with TRBD1. This CDR3 has 14 amino acids. J lost 3 bases, V lost 5 bases, and 7 bases had no gene match. Germline assignment: CDR1 SGHNT and CDR2 YENEEA. The CDR3 protein is CASSLGGDSYEQYF. The CDR3 DNA sequence: TGTGCCAGCAGCCTTGGTGGGGACAGCTACGAGCAGTACTTC.